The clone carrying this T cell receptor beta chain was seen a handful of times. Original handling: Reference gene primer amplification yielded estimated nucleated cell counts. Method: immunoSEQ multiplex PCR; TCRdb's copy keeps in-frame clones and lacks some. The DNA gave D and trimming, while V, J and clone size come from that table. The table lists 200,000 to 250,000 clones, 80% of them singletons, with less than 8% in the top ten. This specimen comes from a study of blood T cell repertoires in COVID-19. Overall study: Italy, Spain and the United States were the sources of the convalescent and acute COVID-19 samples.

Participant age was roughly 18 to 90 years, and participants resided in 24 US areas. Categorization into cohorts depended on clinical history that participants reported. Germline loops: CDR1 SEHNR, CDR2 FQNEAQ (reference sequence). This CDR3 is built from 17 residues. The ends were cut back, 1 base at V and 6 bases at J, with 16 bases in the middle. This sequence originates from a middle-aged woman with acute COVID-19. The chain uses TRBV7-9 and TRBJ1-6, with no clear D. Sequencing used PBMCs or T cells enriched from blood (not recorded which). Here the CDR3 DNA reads TGTGCCAGCAGCTTAGTAGTTTCACCGGTCGGTAATTCACCCCTCCACTTT. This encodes CASSLVVSPVGNSPLHF.